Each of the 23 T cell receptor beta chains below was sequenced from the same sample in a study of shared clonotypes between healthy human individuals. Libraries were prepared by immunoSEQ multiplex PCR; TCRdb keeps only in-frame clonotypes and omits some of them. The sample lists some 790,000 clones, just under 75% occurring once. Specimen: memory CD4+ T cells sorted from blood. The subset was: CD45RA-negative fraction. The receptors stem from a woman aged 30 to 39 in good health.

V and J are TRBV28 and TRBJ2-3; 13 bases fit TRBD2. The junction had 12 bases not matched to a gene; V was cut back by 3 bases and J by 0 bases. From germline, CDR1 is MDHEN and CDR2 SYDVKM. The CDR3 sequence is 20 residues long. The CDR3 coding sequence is TGTGCCAGCAGTTTGTGGACTAGCGGGAGAGTTGGTAGTAGCACAGATACGCAGTATTTT. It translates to CASSLWTSGRVGSSTDTQYF.

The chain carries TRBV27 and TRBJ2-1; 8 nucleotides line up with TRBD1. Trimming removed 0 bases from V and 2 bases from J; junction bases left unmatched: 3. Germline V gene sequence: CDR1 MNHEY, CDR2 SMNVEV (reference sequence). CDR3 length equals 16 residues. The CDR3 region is CASSLSPGGAYNEQFF. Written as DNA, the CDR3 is TGTGCCAGCAGTTTATCGCCAGGGGGCGCCTACAATGAGCAGTTCTTC.

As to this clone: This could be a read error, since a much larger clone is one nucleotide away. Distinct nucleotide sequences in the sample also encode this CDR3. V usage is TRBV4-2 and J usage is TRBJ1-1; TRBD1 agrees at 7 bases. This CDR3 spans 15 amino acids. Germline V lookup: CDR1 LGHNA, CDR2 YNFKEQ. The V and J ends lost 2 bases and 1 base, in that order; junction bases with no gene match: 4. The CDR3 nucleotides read TGTGCCAGCAGCCAACCGGGACAGAGGAACACTGAAGCTTTCTTT. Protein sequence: CASSQPGQRNTEAFF.

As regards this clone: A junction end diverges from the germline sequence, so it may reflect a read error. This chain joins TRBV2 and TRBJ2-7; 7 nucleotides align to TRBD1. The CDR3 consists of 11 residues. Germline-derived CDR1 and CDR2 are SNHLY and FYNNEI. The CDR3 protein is CASSMTGIGNF. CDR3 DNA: TGTGCCAGCAGTATGACAGGGATAGGCAACTTC.

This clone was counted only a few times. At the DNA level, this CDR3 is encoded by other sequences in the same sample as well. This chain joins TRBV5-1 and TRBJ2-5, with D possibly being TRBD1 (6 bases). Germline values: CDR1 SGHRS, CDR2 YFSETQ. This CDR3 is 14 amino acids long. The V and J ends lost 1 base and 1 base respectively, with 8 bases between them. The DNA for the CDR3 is TGCGCCAGCAGCTTGACAGGGACCCAAGAGACCCAGTACTTC. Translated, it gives CASSLTGTQETQYF.

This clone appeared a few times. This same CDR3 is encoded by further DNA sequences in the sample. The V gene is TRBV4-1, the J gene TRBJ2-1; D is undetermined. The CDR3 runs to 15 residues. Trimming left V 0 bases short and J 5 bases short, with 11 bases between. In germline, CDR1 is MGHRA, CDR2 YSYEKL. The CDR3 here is CASSQDRANHNEQFF. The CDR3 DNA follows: TGCGCCAGCAGCCAAGATAGAGCAAATCACAATGAGCAGTTCTTC.

CDR3 sequence: CASSPAGQGFYEQYF. The CDR3 DNA reads as TGTGCCAGCAGCCCCGCGGGACAGGGGTTCTACGAGCAGTACTTC. The chain employs TRBV6-1 and TRBJ2-7; the match to TRBD1 covers 10 bases. The CDR3 length is 15 residues. The germline gives CDR1 MNHNS, CDR2 SASEGT. The ends lost 6 bases at V and 3 bases at J; junction bases unmatched: 8.

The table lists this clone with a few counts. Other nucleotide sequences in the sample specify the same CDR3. DNA of the CDR3: TGCGCCAGCAGCTTGGTAGCGGGAAGGGCAGATACGCAGTATTTT. Encoded protein: CASSLVAGRADTQYF. V gene TRBV5-1 combines with J gene TRBJ2-3; 8 positions agree with TRBD2. Trimming at V came to 0 bases and at J to 4 bases, leaving 4 bases not matched to a gene. This CDR3 has 15 amino acids. The germline V gene encodes CDR1 SGHRS and CDR2 YFSETQ.

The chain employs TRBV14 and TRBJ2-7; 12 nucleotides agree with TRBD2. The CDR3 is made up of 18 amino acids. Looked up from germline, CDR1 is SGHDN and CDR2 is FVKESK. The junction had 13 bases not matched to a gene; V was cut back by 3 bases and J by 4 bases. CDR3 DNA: TGTGCCAGCAGCCATCCCCCCCTAGCGGGAGGGCCAGCGTACGAGCAGTACTTC. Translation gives CASSHPPLAGGPAYEQYF.

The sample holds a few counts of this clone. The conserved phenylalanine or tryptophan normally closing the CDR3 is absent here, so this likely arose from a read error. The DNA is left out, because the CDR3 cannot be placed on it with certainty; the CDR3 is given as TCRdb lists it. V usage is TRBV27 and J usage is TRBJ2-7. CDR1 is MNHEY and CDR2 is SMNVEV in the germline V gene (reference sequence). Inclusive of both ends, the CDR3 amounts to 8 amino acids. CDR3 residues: CASSFCPT.

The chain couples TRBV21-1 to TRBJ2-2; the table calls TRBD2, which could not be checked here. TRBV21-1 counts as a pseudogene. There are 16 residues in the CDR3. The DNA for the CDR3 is TGTGCCAGCACCAAAGGGGGGACTAGCGGGACCGGGGAGCTGTTTTTT. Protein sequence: CASTKGGTSGTGELFF.

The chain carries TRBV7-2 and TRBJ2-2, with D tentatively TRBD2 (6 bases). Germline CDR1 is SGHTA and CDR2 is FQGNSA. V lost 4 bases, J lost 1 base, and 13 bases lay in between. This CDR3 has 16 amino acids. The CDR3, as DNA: TGTGCCAGCAGCTACTGGGGACTGGGGAACACCGGGGAGCTGTTTTTT. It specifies CASSYWGLGNTGELFF. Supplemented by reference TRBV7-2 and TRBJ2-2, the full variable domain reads GAGVSQSPSNKVTEKGKDVELRCDPISGHTALYWYRQSLGQGLEFLIYFQGNSAPDKSGLPSDRFSAERTGGSVSTLTIQRTQQEDSAVYLCASSYWGLGNTGELFFGEGSRLTVL.

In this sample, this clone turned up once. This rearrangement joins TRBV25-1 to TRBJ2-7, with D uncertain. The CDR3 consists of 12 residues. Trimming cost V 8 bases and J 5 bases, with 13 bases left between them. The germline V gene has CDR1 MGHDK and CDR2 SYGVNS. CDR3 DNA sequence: TGTGCCAGCGGCGCTTGGCCGCACGAGCAGTACTTC. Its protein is CASGAWPHEQYF.

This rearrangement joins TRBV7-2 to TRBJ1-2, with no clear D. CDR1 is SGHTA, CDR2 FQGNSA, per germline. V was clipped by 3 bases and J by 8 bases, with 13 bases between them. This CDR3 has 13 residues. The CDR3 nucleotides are TGTGCCAGCAGCTTTTCAGACGCCGGGGGCTACACCTTC. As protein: CASSFSDAGGYTF.

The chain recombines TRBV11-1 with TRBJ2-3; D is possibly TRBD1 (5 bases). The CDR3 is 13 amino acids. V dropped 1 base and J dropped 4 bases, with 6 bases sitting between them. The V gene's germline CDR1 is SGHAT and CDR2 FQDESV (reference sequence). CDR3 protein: CASSLGGADTQYF. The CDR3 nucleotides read TGTGCCAGCAGCTTAGGGGGCGCAGATACGCAGTATTTT.

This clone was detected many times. CDR3 residues: CAISDPGTGAGGYTF. Here the CDR3 DNA reads TGTGCCATCAGTGACCCGGGAACAGGGGCAGGAGGCTACACCTTC. This chain links TRBV10-3 with TRBJ1-2, with 7 bases matching TRBD1. Germline V gene sequence: CDR1 ENHRY, CDR2 SYGVKD. The CDR3 spans 15 residues. V lost 3 bases to trimming and J lost 8 bases; unmatched junction nucleotides: 12.

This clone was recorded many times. The CDR3 sequence is CAISEGTSQETQYF. The DNA of the CDR3 is TGTGCCATCAGTGAGGGGACATCCCAAGAGACCCAGTACTTC. The chain uses TRBV10-3 and TRBJ2-5; perhaps TRBD1 as D (6 bases). The V gene lost 2 bases and the J gene lost 1 base, with 8 bases spanning the gap. The CDR3 is 14 residues long. The germline CDR1 and CDR2 sequences are ENHRY and SYGVKD.

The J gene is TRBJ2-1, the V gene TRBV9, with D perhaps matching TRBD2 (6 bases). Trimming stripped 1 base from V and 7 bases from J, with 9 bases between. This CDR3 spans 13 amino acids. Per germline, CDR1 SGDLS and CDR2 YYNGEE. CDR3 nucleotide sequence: TGTGCCAGCAGCGTAACTAGCTCAAATGAGCAGTTCTTC. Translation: CASSVTSSNEQFF.

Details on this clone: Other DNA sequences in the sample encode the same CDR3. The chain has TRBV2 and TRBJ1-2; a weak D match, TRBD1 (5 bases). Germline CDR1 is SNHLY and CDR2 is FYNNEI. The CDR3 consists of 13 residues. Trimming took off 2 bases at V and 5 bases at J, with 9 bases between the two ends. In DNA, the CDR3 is TGTGCCAGCAGTGAACGACAGTTATATGGCTACACCTTC. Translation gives CASSERQLYGYTF.

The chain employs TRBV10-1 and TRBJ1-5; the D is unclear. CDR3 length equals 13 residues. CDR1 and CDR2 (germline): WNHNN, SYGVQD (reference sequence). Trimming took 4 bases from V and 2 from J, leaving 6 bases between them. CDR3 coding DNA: TGCGCCAGCAGTGTTGGCGGCAATCAGCCCCAGCATTTT. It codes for CASSVGGNQPQHF.

In nucleotides, the CDR3 is TGTGCCAGCAGTCCCGAGGTGGGATCCACTGAAGCTTTCTTT. It yields the protein CASSPEVGSTEAFF. The chain uses TRBV6-6 and TRBJ1-1, with D hard to call. V shed 5 bases and J shed 4 bases, with 14 bases lying between them. Germline assignment: CDR1 MNHNY and CDR2 SVGAGI (reference sequence). The CDR3 totals 14 residues.

This chain's CDR3 is CAIYTIYF. CDR3 in DNA: TGTGCCATATACACCATATATTTT. The chain links TRBV7-7 to TRBJ1-3; D gene ambiguous. The CDR3 contains 8 residues. Trimming removed 10 bases at V and 8 bases at J, with 3 bases between. Germline V gene lookup returns CDR1 SSHAT and CDR2 FNYEAQ (reference sequence).

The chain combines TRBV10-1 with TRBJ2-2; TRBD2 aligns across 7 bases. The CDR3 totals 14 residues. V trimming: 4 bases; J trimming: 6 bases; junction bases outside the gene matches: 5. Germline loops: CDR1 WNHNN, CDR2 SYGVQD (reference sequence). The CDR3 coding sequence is TGCGCCAGCAGTGTCCAGGCGGGGGCCGGGGAGCTGTTTTTT. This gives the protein CASSVQAGAGELFF.